The present T cell receptor (beta chain) was sequenced within a study of lymphopenia after photon versus proton radiotherapy. To note about this clone: Its antigen is as yet unknown.

Study observations and caveats: Photon-treated patients lost naive T cells and TCR diversity; proton-treated stayed stable. Post-nadir TCR diversity decline inversely tracked overall survival among those who died. Survival link was tested only in deceased patients; proton benefit remains a possibility.

V lost 4 bases, J lost 6 bases, and 8 bases stayed unmatched. Looked up from germline, CDR1 is SGHDT and CDR2 is YYEEEE. The CDR3 spans 16 residues. The table came from immunoSEQ multiplex PCR; TCRdb's copy has only in-frame clones and leaves some out. The profile shows 35,000 to 40,000 clones, about 85% of them singletons. The receptor's source is a man in his fifties with gastric cancer. The material sequenced was peripheral blood, taken from a patient treated with photon-based radiotherapy. The V and J genes are TRBV5-6 and TRBJ2-5; 14 bases are shared with TRBD2. The CDR3 DNA follows: TGTGCCAGCAGCCTAAAGACTAGCGGGAGGGGAAAGACCCAGTACTTC. Its translation is CASSLKTSGRGKTQYF.